This T cell receptor beta chain was profiled in a study of post-analysis software for immune sequencing data. Study-level information: There were relapsing-remitting, secondary progressive and progressive-relapsing multiple sclerosis among the disease courses included.

The library was made from cDNA and included unique molecular identifiers. The T cell input of about 0.85 to 10 million gave about half a million cDNA molecules. TCRdb analysed the PCR reads with MiXCR anew, one entry per CDR3 protein. The data show roughly 400,000 distinct CDR3 sequences, over 30% seen once. Concerning this clonotype itself: Its target is not known.

Study-wide results and limits: Samples from one preparation batch, clustered by F measure, grouped strongly together. A significant reduction in normalized Chao1 diversity was observed in multiple sclerosis patients versus controls. About 5 TRBV segments occurring more often in patients than controls included TRBV5-6, TRBV5-1 and TRBV20-1.

After removal of 2 bases from V and 1 base from J, the junction contained 0 bases not matched to a gene. Germline V gene sequence: CDR1 SGHTA, CDR2 FQGTGA. CDR3 length: 15 amino acids. The source of this sequence is a girl aged 2 to 10 with multiple sclerosis. The chain couples TRBV7-3 to TRBJ2-5, with TRBD2 matching over 11 bases. Sequenced sample: blood. This chain's CDR3 is CASSLGTSGQETQYF. Here the CDR3 DNA reads TGTGCCAGCAGCTTAGGGACTAGCGGCCAAGAGACCCAGTACTTC.